This T cell receptor (beta chain) was captured by sequencing in a study of T cells in localized non-small cell lung cancer (dated by TCRdb to about 2020). Looking at the study overall: Comparing tumors with uninvolved tumor-adjacent lungs, the study looked at the T cell repertoires of approximately 240 patients with early-stage NSCLC. NSCLC patients had a mean age of roughly 64 years, and 129 were male and 85 to 110 female. The cohort was made up of approximately 250 treatment-naive NSCLC patients whose localized lung tumors had been resected. General conclusions and limits of the study: Uninvolved tumor-adjacent lung showed the highest T cell clonality, higher than tumor, which suggests more focused antigenic responses in the uninvolved tumor-adjacent lung. Of the top 100 tumor clones, a median of approximately 60 were detected in paired uninvolved adjacent lung; roughly 26 were also among that lung's top 100. Higher T cell density in blood was associated with longer overall survival, whereas higher clonality in adjacent lung was associated with shorter survival. Because of the exploratory design, TCR variables were selected using unadjusted p-values without false-discovery rate correction. Because multi-region sequencing of the tumors was not done, intratumor heterogeneity could not be ruled out.

As for this clone: No antigen is known for it. No qualities accompany the bases; no much larger clone lies one base away.

The CDR3 measures 11 amino acids from cysteine to phenylalanine. Just the 33-base CDR3 DNA is kept, in frame starting at base 1. The germline V gene encodes CDR1 MNHNY and CDR2 SVGAGI (reference sequence). V is cut back by 7 bases and J by 13 bases, with 9 bases in the junction unmatched. At diagnosis, tumor, uninvolved tumor-adjacent lung and peripheral blood were collected and then preserved as a mix of FFPE and fresh-frozen material. For TCR repertoire profiling, blood samples were analyzed as peripheral blood mononuclear cells. The immunoSEQ Assay was used to sequence TCR beta CDR3 regions from DNA. The authors' analysis ran thus. T cell density was computed as TCR beta template counts normalized to usable DNA estimated by amplifying housekeeping genes. Richness was estimated using the preseqR package, with extrapolation to 400,000 templates for PBMC samples and to 120,000 templates for tissue samples. Clonality was defined by subtracting Pielou's evenness from one. Tissue-enriched TCRs were identified through differential abundance testing performed on productive amino-acid clonotypes, with a minimum total count of 5 and an alpha of 0.1. The Jaccard Index and the Morisita Overlap Index were used to measure how much the repertoires overlapped between compartments. GLIPH clustered TCR beta CDR3s with public tetramer-defined viral CDR3s; viral motifs required at least three viral sequences plus V-gene enrichment. In its TCRdb copy, this immuneACCESS table keeps in-frame sequences only and misses some clones. Where compared with another copy, unresolved V genes explain less than half of these, and the others have no known cause. The DNA gave D and trimming, while V, J and clone size come from that table. The sample table lists about 72,000 clones, approximately 84% of them with a count of one. Roughly 13% of the sample is taken by the ten largest.

Sequencing was performed on peripheral blood, taken before any cancer treatment. Rearrangement joined TRBV6-6 to TRBJ2-5, and 7 bases in between align with TRBD2. This sequence was found in a female donor at least 60 years old with stage I lung adenocarcinoma. The nucleotide sequence reads TGTGCCAGCACCCCAAAGCGGGGAGGGTACTTC. Translated, it reads CASTPKRGGYF.